These 4 T cell receptor beta chains originate from one sample sequenced in a study of shared clonotypes between healthy human individuals. TCRdb keeps only in-frame clones here, not all; method: immunoSEQ multiplex PCR. This sample has approximately 500,000 clones, with 90% to 97% found just once. Specimen: naive CD4+ T cells sorted from blood. The subset is: CD45RA+ positively selected. The receptor set was obtained from a woman between 25 and 40 years old in good health.

V gene TRBV9 combines with J gene TRBJ2-1; D unclear. Germline V lookup: CDR1 SGDLS, CDR2 YYNGEE. The CDR3 is 12 amino acids. Between the trimmed V and J ends, which lost 3 bases and 4 bases, there was a span of 5 bases. Here the CDR3 DNA reads TGTGCCAGCAGCGGGGGATACAATGAGCAGTTCTTC. It is translated as CASSGGYNEQFF. Variable domain in full (rest from reference TRBV9 and TRBJ2-1): DSGVTQTPKHLITATGQRVTLRCSPRSGDLSVYWYQQSLDQGLQFLIQYYNGEERAKGNILERFSAQQFPDLHSELNLSSLELGDSALYFCASSGGYNEQFFGPGTRLTVL.

This sequence joins TRBV6-1 and TRBJ1-4; a weak D match, TRBD1 (5 bases). Trimming took off 1 base at V and 7 bases at J, with 13 bases between the two ends. CDR1 is MNHNS and CDR2 is SASEGT in the germline V gene. The CDR3 has 15 amino acids. CDR3 region: CASSEVLGEAEKLFF. DNA for the CDR3: TGTGCCAGCAGTGAAGTCCTAGGGGAGGCTGAAAAACTGTTTTTT.

J is TRBJ1-2 and V is TRBV5-8; 7 bases map to TRBD1. The ends lost 4 bases at V and 6 bases at J; junction bases unmatched: 3. The CDR3 extends over 12 amino acids. CDR1 is SGHTS, CDR2 YDEGEE, per germline. The DNA of the CDR3 is TGTGCCAGCAGCCGGACAGGACATGGCTACACCTTC. Translating gives CASSRTGHGYTF.

The chain is built from TRBV27 and TRBJ2-3; D is possibly TRBD1 or TRBD2 (5 bases each). This CDR3 contains 16 residues. Trimming left V 6 bases short and J 0 bases short, with 16 bases between. From germline, CDR1 is MNHEY and CDR2 SMNVEV (reference sequence). CDR3 sequence: CASSGGQGRSTDTQYF. CDR3 DNA: TGTGCCAGCAGCGGCGGTCAGGGACGCAGCACAGATACGCAGTATTTT.